This is a list of T cell receptor beta chains from one sample in a study of T cell responses to AZD1222 COVID-19 vaccine. Assay used: immunoSEQ multiplex PCR; TCRdb lists only in-frame clones, some missing. The profile shows around 150,000 clones, 92% of them singletons. The specimen was peripheral blood, collected 28 days after the second AZD1222 dose. These receptors all stem from an adult who received the AZD1222 COVID-19 vaccine. CDR3s include the opening cysteine and the closing phenylalanine or tryptophan. A D gene is named only where the DNA matches it firmly. Some rows have no size entry. The others give once, few or many, or a class for an expanded clone.

TRBJ1-5 | NA | TRBV29-1 | TRBD1 | CSVQDRVHQPQHF | TGCAGCGTCCAGGACAGGGTGCATCAGCCCCAGCATTTT
TRBJ1-1 | NA | TRBV10-1 | NA | CASRLEDQGNTEAFF | TGCGCCAGCAGGTTAGAGGACCAGGGTAACACTGAAGCTTTCTTT
TRBJ1-5 | NA | TRBV9 | TRBD1 | CASSVGDRQPQHF | TGTGCCAGCAGCGTAGGGGACAGGCAGCCCCAGCATTTT
TRBJ1-1 | NA | TRBV7-2 | NA | CASSLVTTEAFF | TGTGCCAGCAGCTTAGTAACGACTGAAGCTTTCTTT
TRBJ2-1 | NA | TRBV18 | NA | CASSPPGGPYNEQFF | TGTGCCAGCTCACCACCGGGGGGTCCCTACAATGAGCAGTTCTTC
TRBJ1-5 | NA | TRBV12-3/TRBV12-4 | NA | CASSLIGNQPQHF | TGTGCCAGCAGTTTAATCGGGAATCAGCCCCAGCATTTT
TRBJ1-2 | once | TRBV18 | NA | CASSPPYQLNYGYTF | TGTGCCAGCTCACCACCTTATCAGCTAAACTATGGCTACACCTTC
TRBJ1-2 | NA | TRBV29-1 | NA | CSVISGATGGYTF | TGCAGCGTTATCTCAGGGGCCACGGGAGGCTACACCTTC
TRBJ1-1 | once | TRBV5-8 | NA | CASGKPRRTEAFF | TGTGCCAGCGGAAAACCCCGAAGGACTGAAGCTTTCTTT
TRBJ2-3 | NA | TRBV5-1 | NA | CASRSGSGTDTQYF | TGCGCCAGCAGATCGGGGAGTGGGACAGATACGCAGTATTTT
TRBJ2-1 | NA | TRBV28 | TRBD2 | CASSFSTSELFF | TGTGCCAGCAGTTTTTCGACTAGCGAACTGTTCTTC
TRBJ1-1 | NA | TRBV6-5 | NA | CASSYGGTAFF | TGTGCCAGCAGCTACGGGGGAACAGCTTTCTTT
TRBJ2-1 | NA | TRBV19 | NA | CASSPLYYNEQFF | TGTGCCAGTAGTCCTTTATATTACAATGAGCAGTTCTTC
TRBJ1-4 | NA | TRBV4-2 | TRBD1 | CASSQDRGPATNEKLFF | TGTGCCAGCAGCCAAGACAGGGGGCCGGCAACTAATGAAAAACTGTTTTTT
TRBJ1-4 | NA | TRBV13 | NA | CASSPKRHYPNEKLFF | TGTGCCAGCAGCCCTAAACGACACTACCCAAATGAAAAACTGTTTTTT
TRBJ1-1 | NA | TRBV18 | NA | CASSPLSNYEAFF | TGTGCCAGCTCACCACTTTCAAATTATGAAGCTTTCTTT
TRBJ2-7 | NA | TRBV3-1/TRBV3-2 | NA | CASSQDRSGEQYF | TGTGCCAGCAGCCAAGATCGATCGGGCGAGCAGTACTTC
TRBJ1-2 | NA | TRBV19 | NA | CASSIVALEDGYTF | TGTGCCAGTAGTATCGTGGCATTGGAGGATGGCTACACCTTC
TRBJ1-1 | NA | TRBV10-1 | TRBD1 | CASSRDRMNTEAFF | TGCGCCAGCAGCCGGGACAGGATGAACACTGAAGCTTTCTTT
TRBJ1-1 | NA | TRBV5-1 | NA | CASRLWRNTEAFF | TGCGCCAGCAGGTTGTGGCGGAACACTGAAGCTTTCTTT
TRBJ1-2 | NA | TRBV7-9 | NA | CASSHDGNYGYTF | TGTGCCAGCAGTCATGACGGGAACTATGGCTACACCTTC
TRBJ1-2 | NA | TRBV18 | NA | CASSPRRGAQSYGYTF | TGTGCCAGCTCACCACGGCGGGGGGCGCAGAGCTATGGCTACACCTTC
TRBJ1-6 | once | TRBV18 | TRBD1 | CASSPPQGVRSPLHF | TGTGCCAGCTCACCCCCGCAGGGGGTACGGTCACCCCTCCACTTT
TRBJ2-2 | once | TRBV2 | NA | CASSGLGLNTGELFF | TGTGCCAGCAGTGGGCTCGGATTGAACACCGGGGAGCTGTTTTTT
TRBJ2-3 | NA | TRBV4-2 | NA | CASSQGSRSSLLSDTQYF | TGTGCCAGCAGCCAAGGGTCTAGGTCGTCTCTCCTCTCAGATACGCAGTATTTT
TRBJ1-4 | NA | TRBV27 | TRBD1 | CASRLRGEGAFGEKLFF | TGTGCCAGCCGTCTCCGGGGGGAGGGGGCCTTCGGTGAAAAACTGTTTTTT
TRBJ1-3 | NA | TRBV5-4 | NA | CASSLGGVAGNTIYF | TGTGCCAGCAGCTTAGGAGGGGTGGCTGGAAACACCATATATTTT
TRBJ2-3 | NA | TRBV5-1 | NA | CASSFLSEHLTDTQYF | TGCGCCAGCAGCTTCCTAAGCGAGCACCTCACAGATACGCAGTATTTT
TRBJ1-1 | NA | TRBV10-1 | NA | CASKKDMNTEAFF | TGCGCCAGCAAGAAGGATATGAACACTGAAGCTTTCTTT
TRBJ1-2 | NA | TRBV7-2 | NA | CASSSRYGYTF | TGTGCCAGCAGCTCCCGTTATGGCTACACCTTC
TRBJ2-1 | NA | TRBV6-5 | NA | CASRLTGNNEQFF | TGTGCCAGCAGACTTACAGGGAACAATGAGCAGTTCTTC
TRBJ1-2 | once | TRBV3-1/TRBV3-2 | NA | CASSQDLYGYTF | TGTGCCAGCAGCCAAGACCTCTATGGCTACACCTTC
TRBJ1-1 | NA | TRBV7-3 | NA | CASSFQGTTEAFF | TGTGCCAGCAGCTTCCAGGGTACGACTGAAGCTTTCTTT
TRBJ2-7 | NA | TRBV19 | TRBD1 | CASSPHKTGVASEQYF | TGTGCCAGTAGTCCACACAAGACAGGGGTTGCCTCCGAGCAGTACTTC
TRBJ2-7 | once | TRBV5-1 | NA | CASSLDPGQYEQYF | TGCGCCAGCAGCTTGGACCCAGGGCAATACGAGCAGTACTTC
TRBJ2-7 | NA | TRBV5-1 | TRBD1 | CASSWTGYEQYF | TGCGCCAGCAGCTGGACAGGCTACGAGCAGTACTTC
TRBJ2-2 | NA | TRBV5-4 | TRBD2 | CASSHLAGNGELFF | TGTGCCAGCAGCCACCTAGCGGGGAACGGGGAGCTGTTTTTT
TRBJ2-5 | NA | TRBV2 | NA | CASSEAMAETQYF | TGTGCCAGCAGTGAAGCCATGGCGGAGACCCAGTACTTC
TRBJ1-1 | NA | TRBV3-1/TRBV3-2 | NA | CASTGQLNTEAFF | TGTGCCAGCACCGGACAGTTGAACACTGAAGCTTTCTTT
TRBJ1-5 | NA | TRBV19 | NA | CASSIGQRAHQPQHF | TGTGCCAGTAGTATAGGTCAGCGGGCGCATCAGCCCCAGCATTTT
TRBJ2-6 | NA | TRBV19 | TRBD1 | CASSPRGPQGSGANVLTF | TGTGCCAGTAGTCCTAGGGGGCCACAGGGCTCTGGGGCCAACGTCCTGACTTTC
TRBJ1-2 | NA | TRBV6-5 | NA | CASSYSPGSYGYTF | TGTGCCAGCAGTTACTCTCCAGGGAGCTATGGCTACACCTTC
TRBJ1-5 | NA | TRBV7-2 | NA | CASSLLVNQPQHF | TGTGCCAGCAGCCTGTTGGTCAATCAGCCCCAGCATTTT
TRBJ1-4 | NA | TRBV2 | NA | CASRGARSEEKLFF | TGTGCCTCCCGGGGGGCGAGATCGGAGGAAAAACTGTTTTTT
TRBJ2-7 | once | TRBV5-5 | NA | CASSLGALGSYEQYF | TGTGCCAGCAGCTTGGGGGCCCTTGGCTCCTACGAGCAGTACTTC
TRBJ1-2 | NA | TRBV5-3 | TRBD1 | CARSGTVSNYGYTF | TGTGCCAGAAGCGGGACAGTTAGTAACTATGGCTACACCTTC
TRBJ2-2 | NA | TRBV30 | NA | CAWSVESGELFF | TGTGCCTGGAGTGTAGAGTCCGGGGAGCTGTTTTTT
TRBJ1-4 | once | TRBV6-5 | NA | CASNNNEKLFF | TGTGCCAGCAACAACAATGAAAAACTGTTTTTT
TRBJ2-5 | NA | TRBV18 | NA | CASSPVLETQYF | TGTGCCAGCTCACCCGTTTTGGAGACCCAGTACTTC
TRBJ1-1 | NA | TRBV5-1 | NA | CASNAETNTEAFF | TGCGCCAGCAATGCGGAGACCAACACTGAAGCTTTCTTT
TRBJ1-1 | NA | TRBV20-1 | NA | CSAHTTEAFF | TGCAGTGCCCACACCACTGAAGCTTTCTTT
TRBJ2-2 | NA | TRBV9 | NA | CASSLGAGHNTGELFF | TGTGCCAGCAGCCTAGGGGCAGGACATAACACCGGGGAGCTGTTTTTT
TRBJ1-3 | NA | TRBV5-6 | NA | CASSLDSIISGNTIYF | TGTGCCAGCAGCTTGGACAGTATAATCTCTGGAAACACCATATATTTT
TRBJ1-1 | few | TRBV4-1 | NA | CASSQETALNTEAFF | TGCGCCAGCAGCCAAGAGACAGCCCTGAACACTGAAGCTTTCTTT